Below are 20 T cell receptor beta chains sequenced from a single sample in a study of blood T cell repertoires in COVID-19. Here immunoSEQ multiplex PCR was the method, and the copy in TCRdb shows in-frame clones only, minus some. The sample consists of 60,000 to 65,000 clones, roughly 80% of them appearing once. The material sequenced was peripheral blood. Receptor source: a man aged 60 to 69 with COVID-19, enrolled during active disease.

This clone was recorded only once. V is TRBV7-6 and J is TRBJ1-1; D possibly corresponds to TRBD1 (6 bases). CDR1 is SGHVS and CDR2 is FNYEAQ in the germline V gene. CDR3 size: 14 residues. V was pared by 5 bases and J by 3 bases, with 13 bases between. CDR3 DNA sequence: TGTGCCAGCAGCCTTACAGGGTTTCACACTGAAGCTTTCTTT. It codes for CASSLTGFHTEAFF.

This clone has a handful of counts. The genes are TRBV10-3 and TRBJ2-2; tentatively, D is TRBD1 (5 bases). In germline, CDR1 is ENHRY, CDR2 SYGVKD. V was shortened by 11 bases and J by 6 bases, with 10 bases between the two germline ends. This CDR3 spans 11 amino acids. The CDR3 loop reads CAVIGAGELFF. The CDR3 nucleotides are TGTGCCGTTATAGGGGCCGGGGAGCTGTTTTTT.

The CDR3 coding sequence is TGTGCCAGCAAAGACAGGGGACCCCTCCACTTT. Its protein product is CASKDRGPLHF. This chain links TRBV2 with TRBJ1-6; the match to TRBD1 covers 8 bases. CDR1 is SNHLY, CDR2 FYNNEI, per germline. V dropped 7 bases and J dropped 12; count of bases not matched to a gene: 2. The CDR3 has 11 residues.

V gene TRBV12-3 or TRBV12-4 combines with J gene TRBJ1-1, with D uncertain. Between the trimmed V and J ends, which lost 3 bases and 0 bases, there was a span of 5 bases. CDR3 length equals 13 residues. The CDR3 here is CASSFHMNTEAFF. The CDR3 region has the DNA TGTGCCAGCAGTTTCCACATGAACACTGAAGCTTTCTTT.

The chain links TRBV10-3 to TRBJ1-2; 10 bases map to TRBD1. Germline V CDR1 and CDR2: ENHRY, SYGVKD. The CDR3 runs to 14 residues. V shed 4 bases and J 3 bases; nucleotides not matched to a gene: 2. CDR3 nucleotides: TGTGCCATCAGTGCCGGGACAGGGGACTATGGCTACACCTTC. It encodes CAISAGTGDYGYTF.

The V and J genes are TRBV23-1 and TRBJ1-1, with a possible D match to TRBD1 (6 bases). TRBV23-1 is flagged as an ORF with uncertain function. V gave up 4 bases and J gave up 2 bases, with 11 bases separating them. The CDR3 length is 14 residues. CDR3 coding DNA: TGCGCCAGCAGTCTCGAACAGGGAAACACTGAAGCTTTCTTT. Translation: CASSLEQGNTEAFF.

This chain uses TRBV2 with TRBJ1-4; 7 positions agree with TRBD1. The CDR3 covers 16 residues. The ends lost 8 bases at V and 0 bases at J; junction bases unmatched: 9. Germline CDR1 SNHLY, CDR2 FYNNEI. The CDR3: CASGQGVGATNEKLFF. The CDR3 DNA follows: TGTGCCAGCGGGCAGGGGGTCGGCGCAACTAATGAAAAACTGTTTTTT.

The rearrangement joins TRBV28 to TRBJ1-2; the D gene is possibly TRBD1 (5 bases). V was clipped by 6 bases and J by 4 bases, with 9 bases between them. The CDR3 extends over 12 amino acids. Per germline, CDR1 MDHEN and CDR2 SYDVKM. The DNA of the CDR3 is TGTGCCAGCAGGGAAAGGGGCTATGGCTACACCTTC. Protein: CASRERGYGYTF.

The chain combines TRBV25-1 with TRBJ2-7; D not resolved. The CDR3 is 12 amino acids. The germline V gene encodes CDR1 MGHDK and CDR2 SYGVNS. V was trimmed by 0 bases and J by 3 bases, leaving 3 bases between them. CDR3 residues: CASSEYIYEQYF. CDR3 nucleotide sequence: TGTGCCAGCAGTGAATATATCTACGAGCAGTACTTC.

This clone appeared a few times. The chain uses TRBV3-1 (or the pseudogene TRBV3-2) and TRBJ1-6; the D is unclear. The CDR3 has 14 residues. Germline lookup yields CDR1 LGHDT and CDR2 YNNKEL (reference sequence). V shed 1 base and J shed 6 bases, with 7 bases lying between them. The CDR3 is CASSQGTPNSPLHF. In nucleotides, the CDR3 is TGTGCCAGCAGCCAAGGGACTCCTAATTCACCCCTCCACTTT.

DNA for the CDR3: TGTGCCAGCAGCTCGTGGTCAGGGGGAGGCTACACCTTC. Translated, it gives CASSSWSGGGYTF. The chain carries TRBV5-6 and TRBJ1-2; 7 nucleotides agree with TRBD1. Germline CDR1 is SGHDT and CDR2 is YYEEEE. CDR3 length equals 13 residues. V shed 3 bases, J shed 8 bases, and the junction held 7 bases outside the gene matches.

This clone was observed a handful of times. DNA for the CDR3: TGTGCCAGCAGCATCGGAATCTTCGGGGATCAGCCCCAGCATTTT. Protein product: CASSIGIFGDQPQHF. The gene calls are TRBV7-9 and TRBJ1-5; no clear D gene. Trimming removed 5 bases from V and 5 bases from J, with 16 bases in between. From germline, CDR1 is SEHNR and CDR2 FQNEAQ (reference sequence). This CDR3 has 15 residues.

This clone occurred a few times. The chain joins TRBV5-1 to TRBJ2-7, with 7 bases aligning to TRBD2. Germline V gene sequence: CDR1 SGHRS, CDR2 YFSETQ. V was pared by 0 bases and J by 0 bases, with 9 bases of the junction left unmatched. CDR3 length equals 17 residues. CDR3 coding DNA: TGCGCCAGCAGCTTGGGAGTGGGCGGGAGATTCTCCTACGAGCAGTACTTC. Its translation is CASSLGVGGRFSYEQYF.

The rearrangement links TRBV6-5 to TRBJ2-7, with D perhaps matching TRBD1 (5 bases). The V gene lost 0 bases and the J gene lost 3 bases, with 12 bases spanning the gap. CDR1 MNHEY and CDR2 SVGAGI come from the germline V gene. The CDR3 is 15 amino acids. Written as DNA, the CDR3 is TGTGCCAGCAGTTACTCGGGGCAGCTCGACTACGAGCAGTACTTC. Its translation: CASSYSGQLDYEQYF.

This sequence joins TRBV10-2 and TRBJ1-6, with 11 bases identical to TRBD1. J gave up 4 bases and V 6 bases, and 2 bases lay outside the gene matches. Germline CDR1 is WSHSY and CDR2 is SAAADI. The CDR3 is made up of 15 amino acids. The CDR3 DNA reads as TGCGCCAGCAGCCGGGACAGGGGGTATAATTCACCCCTCCACTTT. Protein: CASSRDRGYNSPLHF.

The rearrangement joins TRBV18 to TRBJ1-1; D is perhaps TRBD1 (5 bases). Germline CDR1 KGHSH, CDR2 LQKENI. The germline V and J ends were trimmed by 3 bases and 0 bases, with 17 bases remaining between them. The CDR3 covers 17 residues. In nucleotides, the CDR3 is TGTGCCAGCTCACCCCTCGACAGACTTAAGCTGAACACTGAAGCTTTCTTT. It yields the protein CASSPLDRLKLNTEAFF.

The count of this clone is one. CDR3 amino acids: CAVISQELAGDIYNEQFF. In DNA form, the CDR3 reads TGTGCCGTCATAAGTCAAGAATTAGCGGGCGATATCTACAATGAGCAGTTCTTC. The V gene is TRBV2, the J gene TRBJ2-1; 7 bases line up with TRBD2. The CDR3 consists of 18 residues. Unmatched junction bases numbered 22, after V lost 11 bases and J lost 3 bases. Germline V gives CDR1 SNHLY, CDR2 FYNNEI.

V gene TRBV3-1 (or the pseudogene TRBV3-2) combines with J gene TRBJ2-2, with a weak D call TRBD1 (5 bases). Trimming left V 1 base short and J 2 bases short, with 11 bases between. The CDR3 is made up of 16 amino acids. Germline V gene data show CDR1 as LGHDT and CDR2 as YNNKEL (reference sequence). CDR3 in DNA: TGTGCCAGCAGCCAAGGGGGCCAGTCTAACACCGGGGAGCTGTTTTTT. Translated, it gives CASSQGGQSNTGELFF.

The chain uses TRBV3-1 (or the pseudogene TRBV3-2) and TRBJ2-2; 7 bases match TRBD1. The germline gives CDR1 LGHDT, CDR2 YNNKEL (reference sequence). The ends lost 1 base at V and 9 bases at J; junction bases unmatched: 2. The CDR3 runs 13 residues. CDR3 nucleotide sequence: TGTGCCAGCAGCCAAGGACAGGGCCGGGAGCTGTTTTTT. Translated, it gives CASSQGQGRELFF.

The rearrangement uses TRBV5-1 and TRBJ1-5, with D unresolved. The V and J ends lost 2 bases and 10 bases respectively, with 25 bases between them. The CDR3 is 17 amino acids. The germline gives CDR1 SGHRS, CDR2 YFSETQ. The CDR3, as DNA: TGCGCCAGCAGCTTTTCCCCACCTACACCCGAGGATCCCCCCCAGCATTTT. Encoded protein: CASSFSPPTPEDPPQHF.